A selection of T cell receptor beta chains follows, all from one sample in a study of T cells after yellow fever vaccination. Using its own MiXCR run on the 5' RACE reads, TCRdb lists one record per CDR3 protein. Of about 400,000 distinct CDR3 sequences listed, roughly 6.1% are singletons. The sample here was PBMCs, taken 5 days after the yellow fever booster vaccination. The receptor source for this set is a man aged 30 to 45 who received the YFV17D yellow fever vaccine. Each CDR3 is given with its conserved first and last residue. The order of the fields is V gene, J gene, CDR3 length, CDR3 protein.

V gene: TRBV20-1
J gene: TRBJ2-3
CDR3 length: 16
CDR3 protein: CSAPRLAGDLTDTQYF

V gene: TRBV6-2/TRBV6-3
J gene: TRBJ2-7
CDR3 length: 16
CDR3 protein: CASSSVVAGDAHEQYF

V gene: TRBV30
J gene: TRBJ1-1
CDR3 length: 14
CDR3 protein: CAWRSDFRNTEAFF

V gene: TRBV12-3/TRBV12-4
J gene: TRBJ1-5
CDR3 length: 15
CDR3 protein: CASSHVGGRGQPQHF

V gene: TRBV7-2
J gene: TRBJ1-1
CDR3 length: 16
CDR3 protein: CASSSQSLLMNTEAFF

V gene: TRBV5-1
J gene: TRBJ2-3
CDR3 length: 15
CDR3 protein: CASMSGRRIADTQYF

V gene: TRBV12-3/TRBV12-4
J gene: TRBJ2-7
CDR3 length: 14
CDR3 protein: CASSSHGQGYEQYF

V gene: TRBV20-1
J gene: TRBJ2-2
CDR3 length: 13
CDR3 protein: CSAGEGNTGELVF

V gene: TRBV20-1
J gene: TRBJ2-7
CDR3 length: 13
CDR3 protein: CSARGRALYEQYF

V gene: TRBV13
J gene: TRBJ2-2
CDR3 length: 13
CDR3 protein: CASSFSSFGELFF

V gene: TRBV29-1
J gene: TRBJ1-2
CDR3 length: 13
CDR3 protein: CSAGDGTNYGYTF

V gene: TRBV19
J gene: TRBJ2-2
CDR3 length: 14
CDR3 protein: CASREGQGFWELFF

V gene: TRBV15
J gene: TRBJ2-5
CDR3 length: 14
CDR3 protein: CATSRGQGTETQYF

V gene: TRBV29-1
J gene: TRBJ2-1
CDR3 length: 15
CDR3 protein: CSVISGTGSYNEQFF

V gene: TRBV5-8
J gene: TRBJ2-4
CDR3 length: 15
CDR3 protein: CASCLSGTGKNIQYF

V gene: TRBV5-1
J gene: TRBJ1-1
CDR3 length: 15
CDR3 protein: CASSLAGGVNTEAFF

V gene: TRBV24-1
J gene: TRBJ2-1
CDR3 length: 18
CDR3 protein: CATSDKTPSDRSYNEQFF

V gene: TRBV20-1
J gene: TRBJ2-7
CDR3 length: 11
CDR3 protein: CSARRWYEQYF

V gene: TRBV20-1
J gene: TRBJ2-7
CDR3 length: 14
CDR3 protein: CSAPGGSGRYEQYF

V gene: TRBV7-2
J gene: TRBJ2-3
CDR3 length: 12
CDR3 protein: CASSTDSNTQYF

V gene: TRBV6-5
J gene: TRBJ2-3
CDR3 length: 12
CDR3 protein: CASSTSRDTQYF

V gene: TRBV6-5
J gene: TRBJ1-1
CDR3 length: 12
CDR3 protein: CASSSLVTEAFF

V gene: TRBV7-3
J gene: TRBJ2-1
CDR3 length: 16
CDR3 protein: CASSPSTSGRAGEQFF

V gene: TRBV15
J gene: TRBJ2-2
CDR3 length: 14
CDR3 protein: CATSYRQGPGELFF

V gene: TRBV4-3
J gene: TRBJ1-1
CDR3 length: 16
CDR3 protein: CASSQDGWDSGTEAFF

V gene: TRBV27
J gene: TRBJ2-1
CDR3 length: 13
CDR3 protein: CASSLLGSTEQFF

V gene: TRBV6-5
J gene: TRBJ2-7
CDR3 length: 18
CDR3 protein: CASSYSRSGGRASYEQYF

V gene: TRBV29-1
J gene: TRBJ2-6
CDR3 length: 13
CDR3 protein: CSVPGFGANVLTF

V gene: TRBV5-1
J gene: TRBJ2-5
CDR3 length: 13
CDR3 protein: CASSLELLETQYF

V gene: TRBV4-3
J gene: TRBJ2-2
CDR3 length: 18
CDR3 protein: CASSQETSGRANTGELFF

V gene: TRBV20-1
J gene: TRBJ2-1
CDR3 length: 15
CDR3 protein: CSAKRSGGAYNEQFF

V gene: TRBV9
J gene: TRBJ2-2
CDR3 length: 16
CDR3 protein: CASSLQTSGFTGELFF

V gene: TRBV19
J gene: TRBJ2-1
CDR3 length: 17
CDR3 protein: CASSTRDYSRAYNEQFF

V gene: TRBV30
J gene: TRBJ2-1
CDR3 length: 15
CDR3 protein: CAWRGLAGGANEQFF

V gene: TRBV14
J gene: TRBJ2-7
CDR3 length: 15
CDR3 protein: CASSQDIWDTYEQYF

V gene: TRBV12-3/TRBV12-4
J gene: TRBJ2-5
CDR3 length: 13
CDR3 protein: CASSFGRTGTQYF

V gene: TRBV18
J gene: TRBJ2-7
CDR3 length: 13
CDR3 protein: CASKTGLADEQYF

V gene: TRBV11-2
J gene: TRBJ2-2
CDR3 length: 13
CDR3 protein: CASSSVLAGELFF

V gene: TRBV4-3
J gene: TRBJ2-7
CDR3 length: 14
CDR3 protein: CASSGTQGAGEQYF

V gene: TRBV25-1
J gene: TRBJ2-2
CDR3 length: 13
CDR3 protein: CASRDTGDGELFF

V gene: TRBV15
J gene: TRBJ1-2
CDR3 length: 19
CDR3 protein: CATSRESKGPGPQSAGYTF

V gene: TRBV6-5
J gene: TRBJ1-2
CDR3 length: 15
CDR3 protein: CASSRQGGTNYGYTF

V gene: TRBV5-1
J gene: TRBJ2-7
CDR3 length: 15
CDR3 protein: CASSLEGGRGDEQYF

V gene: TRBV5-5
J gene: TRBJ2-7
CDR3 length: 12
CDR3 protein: CASSLVRNEQYF

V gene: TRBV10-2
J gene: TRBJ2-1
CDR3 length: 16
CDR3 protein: CASRWREGRSYNEQFF

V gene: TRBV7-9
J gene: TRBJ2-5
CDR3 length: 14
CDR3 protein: CASSLRGSGETQYF

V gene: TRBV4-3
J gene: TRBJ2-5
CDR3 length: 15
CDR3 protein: CASSQDLRTQETQYF

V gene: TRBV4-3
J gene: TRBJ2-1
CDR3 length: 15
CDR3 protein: CASSQDGTPTPKQFF

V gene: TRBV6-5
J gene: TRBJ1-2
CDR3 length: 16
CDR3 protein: CASSYSRGASNYGYTF

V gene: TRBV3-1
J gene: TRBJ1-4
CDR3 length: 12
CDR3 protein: CASSQPGTTLFF

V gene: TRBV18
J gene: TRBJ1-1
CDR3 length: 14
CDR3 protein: CASSPDQGGVEAFF

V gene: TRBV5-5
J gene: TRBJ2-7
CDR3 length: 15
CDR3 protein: CASSPRGDLFYEQYF

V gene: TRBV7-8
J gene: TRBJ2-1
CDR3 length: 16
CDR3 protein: CASSAYGTGRGSEQFF

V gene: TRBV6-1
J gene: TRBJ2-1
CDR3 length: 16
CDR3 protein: CASCVTSGMGRDEQFF

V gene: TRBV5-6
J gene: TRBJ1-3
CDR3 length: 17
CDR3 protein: CASSSGGLAVSGNTIYF

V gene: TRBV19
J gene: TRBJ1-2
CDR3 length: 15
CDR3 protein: CASSSPGHSDYGYTF

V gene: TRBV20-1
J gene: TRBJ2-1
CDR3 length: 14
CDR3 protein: CSASLAGEWNEQFF